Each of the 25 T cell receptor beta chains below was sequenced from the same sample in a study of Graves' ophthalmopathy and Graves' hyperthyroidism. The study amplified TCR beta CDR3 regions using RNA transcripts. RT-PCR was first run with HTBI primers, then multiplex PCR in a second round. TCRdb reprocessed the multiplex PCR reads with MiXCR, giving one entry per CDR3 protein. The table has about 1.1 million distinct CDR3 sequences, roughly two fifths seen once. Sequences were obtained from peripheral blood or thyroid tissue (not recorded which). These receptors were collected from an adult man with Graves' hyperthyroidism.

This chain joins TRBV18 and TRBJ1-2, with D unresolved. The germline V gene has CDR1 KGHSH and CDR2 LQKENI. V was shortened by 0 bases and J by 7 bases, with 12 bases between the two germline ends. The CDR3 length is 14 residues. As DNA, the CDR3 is TGTGCCAGCTCACCACCCCTTAGGGAACGTGGCTACACCTTC. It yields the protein CASSPPLRERGYTF.

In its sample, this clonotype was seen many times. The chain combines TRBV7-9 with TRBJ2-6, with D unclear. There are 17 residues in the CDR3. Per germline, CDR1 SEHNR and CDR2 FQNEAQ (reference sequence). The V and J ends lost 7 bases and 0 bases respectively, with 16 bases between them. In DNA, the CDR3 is TGTGCCAGCACCGACTTGTCTACAAGCTCTGGGGCCAACGTCCTGACTTTC. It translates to CASTDLSTSSGANVLTF.

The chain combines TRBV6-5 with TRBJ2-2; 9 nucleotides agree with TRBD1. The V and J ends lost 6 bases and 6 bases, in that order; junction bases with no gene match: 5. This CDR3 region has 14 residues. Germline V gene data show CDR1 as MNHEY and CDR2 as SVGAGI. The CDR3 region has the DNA TGTGCCAGCAGGGGACAGGGCGAGGCCGGGGAGCTGTTTTTT. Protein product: CASRGQGEAGELFF.

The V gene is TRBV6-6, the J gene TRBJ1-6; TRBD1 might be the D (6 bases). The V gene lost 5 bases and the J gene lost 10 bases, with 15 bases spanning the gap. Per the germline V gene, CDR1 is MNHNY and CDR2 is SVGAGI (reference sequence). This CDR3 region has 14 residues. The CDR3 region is CASSEGAGVSPLHF. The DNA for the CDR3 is TGTGCCAGCAGTGAAGGGGCAGGGGTCTCACCCCTCCACTTT.

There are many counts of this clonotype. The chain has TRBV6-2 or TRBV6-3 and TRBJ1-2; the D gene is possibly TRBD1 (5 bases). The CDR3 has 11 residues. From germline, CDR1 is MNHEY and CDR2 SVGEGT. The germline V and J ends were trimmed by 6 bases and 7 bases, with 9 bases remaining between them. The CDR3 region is CASRRQTGYTF. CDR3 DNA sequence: TGTGCCAGCAGGAGACAGACTGGCTACACCTTC.

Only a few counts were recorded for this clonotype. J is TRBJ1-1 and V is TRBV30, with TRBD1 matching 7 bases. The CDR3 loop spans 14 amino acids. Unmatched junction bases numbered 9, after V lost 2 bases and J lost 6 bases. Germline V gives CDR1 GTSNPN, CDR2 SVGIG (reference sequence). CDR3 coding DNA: TGTGCCTGGAGTTCGCCAGGGGGTAATCCTGAAGCTTTCTTT. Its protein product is CAWSSPGGNPEAFF. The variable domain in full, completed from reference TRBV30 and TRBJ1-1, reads SQTIHQWPATLVQPVGSPLSLECTVEGTSNPNLYWYRQAAGRGLQLLFYSVGIGQISSEVPQNLSASRPQDRQFILSSKKLLLSDSGFYLCAWSSPGGNPEAFFGQGTRLTVV.

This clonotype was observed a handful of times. The CDR3 sequence: CASSYSTGRNSPLHF. The CDR3 nucleotides are TGTGCCAGCAGTTACTCGACCGGAAGGAATTCACCCCTCCACTTT. The chain has TRBV6-5 and TRBJ1-6; D gene uncertain. Germline V lookup: CDR1 MNHEY, CDR2 SVGAGI. This CDR3 is 15 amino acids long. Trimming left V 0 bases short and J 7 bases short, with 10 bases between.

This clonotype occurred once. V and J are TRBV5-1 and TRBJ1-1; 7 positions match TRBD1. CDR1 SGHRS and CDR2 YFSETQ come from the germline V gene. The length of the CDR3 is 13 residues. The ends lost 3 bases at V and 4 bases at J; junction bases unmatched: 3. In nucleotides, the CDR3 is TGCGCCAGCAGCTGGACAGGTGCCACTGAAGCTTTCTTT. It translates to CASSWTGATEAFF.

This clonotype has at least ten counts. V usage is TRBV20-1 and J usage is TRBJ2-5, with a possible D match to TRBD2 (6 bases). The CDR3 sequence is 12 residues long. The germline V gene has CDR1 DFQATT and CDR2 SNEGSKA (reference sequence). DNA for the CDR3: TGCAGCCCGTTTGCGGGGAAGGAGACCCAGTACTTC. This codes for CSPFAGKETQYF.

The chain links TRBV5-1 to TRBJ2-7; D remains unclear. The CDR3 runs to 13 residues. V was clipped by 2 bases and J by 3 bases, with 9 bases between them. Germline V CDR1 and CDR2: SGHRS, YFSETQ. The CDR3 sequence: CASSFETSYEQYF. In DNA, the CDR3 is TGCGCCAGCAGCTTCGAGACCAGCTACGAGCAGTACTTC.

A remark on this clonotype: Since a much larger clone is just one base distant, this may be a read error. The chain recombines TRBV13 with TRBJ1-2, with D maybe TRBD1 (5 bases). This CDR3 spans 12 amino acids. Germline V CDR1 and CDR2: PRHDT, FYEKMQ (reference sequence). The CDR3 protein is CAGSSRQYGYTF. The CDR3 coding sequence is TGTGCCGGCAGCAGCCGACAGTATGGCTACACCTTC.

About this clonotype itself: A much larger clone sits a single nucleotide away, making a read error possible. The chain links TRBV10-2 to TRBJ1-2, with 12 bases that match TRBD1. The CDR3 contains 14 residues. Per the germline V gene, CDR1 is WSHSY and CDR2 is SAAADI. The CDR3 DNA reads TGCACCAGCAGTAATCCCGGGACAGGGGGCGGCTACACCTTC. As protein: CTSSNPGTGGGYTF.

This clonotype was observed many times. CDR3: CASSESAGAGKLFF. As DNA, the CDR3 is TGCGCCAGCAGTGAGTCGGCCGGGGCAGGAAAACTGTTTTTT. The rearrangement joins TRBV10-2 to TRBJ1-4; D is possibly TRBD1 (5 bases). Trimming pared 0 bases from V and 10 bases from J, leaving 12 bases between. Per the germline V gene, CDR1 is WSHSY and CDR2 is SAAADI. The CDR3 contains 14 residues.

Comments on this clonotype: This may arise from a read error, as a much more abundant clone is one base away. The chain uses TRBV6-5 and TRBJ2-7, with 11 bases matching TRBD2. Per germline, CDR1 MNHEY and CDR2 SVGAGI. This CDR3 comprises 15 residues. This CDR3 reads CATSSGTSGTYEQYF. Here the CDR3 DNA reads TGTGCCACCAGTTCCGGGACTAGCGGAACCTACGAGCAGTACTTC.

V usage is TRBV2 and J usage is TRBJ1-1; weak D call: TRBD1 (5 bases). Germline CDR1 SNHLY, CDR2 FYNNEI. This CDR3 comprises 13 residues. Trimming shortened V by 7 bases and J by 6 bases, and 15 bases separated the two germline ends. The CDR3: CASTGYLGAEAFF. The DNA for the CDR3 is TGTGCCAGCACAGGGTATCTTGGCGCTGAAGCTTTCTTT.

CDR3 nucleotides: TGCAGTGCTAGCCCCGACGGGAACACTGAAGCTTTCTTT. Residues: CSASPDGNTEAFF. This chain connects TRBV20-1 to TRBJ1-1; D ambiguous. The CDR3 length is 13 residues. V lost 3 bases, J lost 1 base, and 9 bases lay in between. Germline values: CDR1 DFQATT, CDR2 SNEGSKA (reference sequence).

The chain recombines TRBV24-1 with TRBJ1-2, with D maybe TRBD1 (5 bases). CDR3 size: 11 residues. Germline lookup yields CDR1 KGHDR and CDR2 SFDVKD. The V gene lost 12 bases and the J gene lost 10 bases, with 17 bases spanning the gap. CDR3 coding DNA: TGTGCCCACGGGACCGGGTCCGACTACACCTTC. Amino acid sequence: CAHGTGSDYTF.

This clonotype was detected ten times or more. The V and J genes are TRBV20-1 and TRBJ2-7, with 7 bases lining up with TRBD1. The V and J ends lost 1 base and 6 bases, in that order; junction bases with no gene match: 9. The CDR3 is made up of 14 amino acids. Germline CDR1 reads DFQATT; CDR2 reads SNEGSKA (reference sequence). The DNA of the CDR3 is TGCAGTGCTAGAGCGGTGACAGGGAAGCGCGAGCAGTACTTC. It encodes CSARAVTGKREQYF.

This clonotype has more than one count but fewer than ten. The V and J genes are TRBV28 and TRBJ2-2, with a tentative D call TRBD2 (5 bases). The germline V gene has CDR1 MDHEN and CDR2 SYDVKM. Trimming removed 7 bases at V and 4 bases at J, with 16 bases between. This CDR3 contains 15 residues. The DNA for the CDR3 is TGTGCCAGCACCCCACCGGGGTCGGGCACCGGGGAGCTGTTTTTT. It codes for CASTPPGSGTGELFF.

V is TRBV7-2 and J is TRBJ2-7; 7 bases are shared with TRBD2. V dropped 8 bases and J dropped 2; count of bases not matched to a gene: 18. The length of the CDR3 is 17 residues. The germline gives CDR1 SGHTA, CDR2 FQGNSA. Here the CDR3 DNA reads TGTGCCAGCTCACCACCATCTTGGGGAGGGGACCCCTACGAGCAGTACTTC. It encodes CASSPPSWGGDPYEQYF. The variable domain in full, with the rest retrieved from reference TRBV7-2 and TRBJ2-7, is GAGVSQSPSNKVTEKGKDVELRCDPISGHTALYWYRQSLGQGLEFLIYFQGNSAPDKSGLPSDRFSAERTGGSVSTLTIQRTQQEDSAVYLCASSPPSWGGDPYEQYFGPGTRLTVT.

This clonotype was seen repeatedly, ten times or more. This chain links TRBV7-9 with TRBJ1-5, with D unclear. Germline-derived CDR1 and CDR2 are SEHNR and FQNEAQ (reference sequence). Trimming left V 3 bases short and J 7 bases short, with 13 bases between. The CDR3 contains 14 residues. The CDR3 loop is CASSFEGGPQPQHF. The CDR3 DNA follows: TGTGCCAGCAGCTTCGAGGGCGGACCACAGCCCCAGCATTTT.

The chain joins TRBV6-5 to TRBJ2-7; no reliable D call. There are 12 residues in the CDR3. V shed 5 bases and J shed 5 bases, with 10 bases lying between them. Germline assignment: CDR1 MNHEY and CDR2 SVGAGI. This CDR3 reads CASSDVANEQYF. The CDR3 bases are TGTGCCAGCAGTGATGTGGCCAACGAGCAGTACTTC.

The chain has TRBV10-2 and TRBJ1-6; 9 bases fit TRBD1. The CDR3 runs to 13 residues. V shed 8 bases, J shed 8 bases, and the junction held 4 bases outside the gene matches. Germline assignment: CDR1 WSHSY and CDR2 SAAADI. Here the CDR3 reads CASGTGWDSPLHF. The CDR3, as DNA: TGCGCCAGCGGGACAGGGTGGGATTCACCCCTCCACTTT.

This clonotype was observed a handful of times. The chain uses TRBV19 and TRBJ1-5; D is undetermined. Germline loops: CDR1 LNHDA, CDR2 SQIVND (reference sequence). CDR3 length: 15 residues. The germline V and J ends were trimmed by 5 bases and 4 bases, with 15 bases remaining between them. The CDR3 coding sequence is TGTGCCAGTAGTCCGGACGGTCCCCCTAATCAGCCCCAGCATTTT. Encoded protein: CASSPDGPPNQPQHF.

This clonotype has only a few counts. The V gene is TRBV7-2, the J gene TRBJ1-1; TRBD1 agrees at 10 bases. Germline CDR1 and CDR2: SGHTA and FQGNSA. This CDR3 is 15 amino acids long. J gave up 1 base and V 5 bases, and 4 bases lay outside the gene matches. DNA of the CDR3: TGTGCCAGCAGCAAACGGACAGGGGGGAACACTGAAGCTTTCTTT. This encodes CASSKRTGGNTEAFF.